Listed below are T cell receptor beta chains from one sample, sequenced in a study of regulatory T cells in long-lasting Graves disease. TCRdb independently ran MiXCR on the multiplex PCR reads; one entry per CDR3 protein. Of about 430,000 distinct CDR3 sequences in the sample, about 15% are singletons; the top ten hold 7.8%. The sample was also reused in another study, on T cells in Graves' hyperthyroidism and ophthalmopathy.

The sequences come from peripheral blood mononuclear cells (PBMCs), collected at new diagnosis, from a patient treated with antithyroid drugs. Receptors originate from a woman in her thirties or forties with Graves disease. CDR3s include the opening cysteine and the closing phenylalanine or tryptophan. Fields, in order: V gene, J gene, clone size, D gene, CDR3 protein, CDR3 DNA. D genes are given only for firm matches. Clone size is stated in some rows and not others, as once, few, many or a class when expanded.

TRBV29-1,TRBJ2-7,many,-,CSVEDLGGEGSYEQYF,TGCAGCGTTGAAGATTTGGGTGGAGAGGGCTCCTACGAGCAGTACTTC
TRBV11-2,TRBJ2-7,many,TRBD2,CASSLSGMYSEQYF,TGTGCCAGCAGCCTTAGCGGGATGTATAGCGAGCAGTACTTC
TRBV20-1,TRBJ2-5,-,-,CSARPPGVGSQWTQYF,TGCAGTGCTAGACCTCCAGGGGTAGGATCACAATGGACCCAGTACTTC
TRBV12-3/TRBV12-4,TRBJ2-7,-,-,CASSLMTLEQYF,TGTGCCAGCAGTTTAATGACCCTCGAGCAGTACTTC
TRBV19,TRBJ1-1,-,TRBD1,CASGAGGAGTEAFF,TGTGCCAGTGGGGCAGGGGGCGCGGGCACTGAAGCTTTCTTT
TRBV12-3/TRBV12-4,TRBJ2-7,many,TRBD2,CASRSSLAGAYEQYF,TGTGCCAGCAGAAGCTCACTAGCGGGAGCCTACGAGCAGTACTTC
TRBV19,TRBJ2-2,-,-,CASSTQGPTGELFF,TGTGCCAGTAGTACACAAGGACCCACCGGGGAGCTGTTTTTT
TRBV3-1,TRBJ2-1,few,-,CASSPGFGQFF,TGTGCCAGCAGCCCAGGGTTTGGGCAGTTCTTC
TRBV5-1,TRBJ1-5,few,TRBD1,CASSSGQYDQPQHF,TGCGCCAGCAGCTCGGGACAGTATGATCAGCCCCAGCATTTT
TRBV2,TRBJ2-2,many,-,CASSQSTGGEIFTGELFF,TGTGCCAGCAGCCAATCCACAGGTGGGGAGATTTTCACCGGGGAGCTGTTTTTT
TRBV28,TRBJ1-2,many,-,CASRPLGAVGYTF,TGTGCCAGCAGACCTCTGGGGGCGGTTGGCTACACCTTC
TRBV6-1,TRBJ1-4,many,TRBD1,CASLDRVKEKLFF,TGTGCCAGCTTGGACAGGGTAAAGGAAAAACTGTTTTTT
TRBV4-3,TRBJ1-1,few,-,CASSQDFHTLVALSRAEAFF,TGCGCCAGCAGCCAAGATTTTCACACGCTCGTCGCCCTTTCTCGCGCTGAAGCTTTCTTT
TRBV6-5,TRBJ1-1,few,-,CASSYSNIREGTEAFF,TGTGCCAGCAGTTACTCAAATATCAGGGAAGGTACTGAAGCTTTCTTT
TRBV5-1,TRBJ2-7,-,TRBD2,CASAIGLAGYEQYF,TGCGCCAGCGCCATCGGGCTAGCGGGCTACGAGCAGTACTTC
TRBV7-3,TRBJ2-3,few,-,CASSPRLSTDTQYF,TGTGCCAGCAGCCCCCGACTGAGCACAGATACGCAGTATTTT
TRBV9,TRBJ2-3,-,TRBD1,CASSVVGTGTTDTQYF,TGTGCCAGCAGCGTAGTTGGGACAGGGACCACAGATACGCAGTATTTT
TRBV28,TRBJ1-4,-,-,CASSFPQQGTNEKLFF,TGTGCCAGCAGTTTCCCACAGCAGGGGACTAATGAAAAACTGTTTTTT
TRBV10-3,TRBJ1-5,few,TRBD1,CAINFDRDQPQHF,TGTGCCATCAACTTTGACAGGGATCAGCCCCAGCATTTT
TRBV28,TRBJ2-1,many,TRBD2,CASSRGTSGNNEQFF,TGTGCCAGCAGCCGCGGGACTAGCGGGAACAATGAGCAGTTCTTC
TRBV3-1,TRBJ2-1,-,TRBD2,CASSPSGRPPEQFF,TGTGCCAGCAGCCCGAGCGGGAGGCCTCCAGAGCAGTTCTTC
TRBV5-6,TRBJ2-3,few,-,CASSLGLRSTDTQYF,TGTGCCAGCAGCTTGGGTCTCAGAAGCACAGATACGCAGTATTTT
TRBV6-5,TRBJ2-7,few,TRBD1,CASSYPGGYEQYF,TGTGCCAGCAGTTACCCAGGGGGCTACGAGCAGTACTTC
TRBV7-2,TRBJ2-7,many,TRBD1,CASSYGTGNYEQYF,TGTGCCAGCAGCTATGGGACAGGGAACTACGAGCAGTACTTC
TRBV19,TRBJ1-2,many,TRBD1,CASSDGTGQGYGYTF,TGTGCCAGTAGTGACGGGACAGGGCAGGGATATGGCTACACCTTC